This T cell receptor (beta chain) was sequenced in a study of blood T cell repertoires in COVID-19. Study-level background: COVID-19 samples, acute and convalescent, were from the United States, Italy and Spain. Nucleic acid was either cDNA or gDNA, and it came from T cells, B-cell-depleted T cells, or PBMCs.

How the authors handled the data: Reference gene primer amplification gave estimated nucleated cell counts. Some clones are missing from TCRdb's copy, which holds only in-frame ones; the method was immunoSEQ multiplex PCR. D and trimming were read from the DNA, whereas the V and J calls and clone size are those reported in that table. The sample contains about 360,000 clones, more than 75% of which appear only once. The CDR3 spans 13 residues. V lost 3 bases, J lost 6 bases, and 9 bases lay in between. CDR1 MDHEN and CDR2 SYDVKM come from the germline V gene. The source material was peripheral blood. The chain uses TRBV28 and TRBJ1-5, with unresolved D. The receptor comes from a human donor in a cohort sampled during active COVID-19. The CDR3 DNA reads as TGTGCCAGCAGTTTCGAGGGCACTCAGCCCCAGCATTTT. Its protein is CASSFEGTQPQHF.